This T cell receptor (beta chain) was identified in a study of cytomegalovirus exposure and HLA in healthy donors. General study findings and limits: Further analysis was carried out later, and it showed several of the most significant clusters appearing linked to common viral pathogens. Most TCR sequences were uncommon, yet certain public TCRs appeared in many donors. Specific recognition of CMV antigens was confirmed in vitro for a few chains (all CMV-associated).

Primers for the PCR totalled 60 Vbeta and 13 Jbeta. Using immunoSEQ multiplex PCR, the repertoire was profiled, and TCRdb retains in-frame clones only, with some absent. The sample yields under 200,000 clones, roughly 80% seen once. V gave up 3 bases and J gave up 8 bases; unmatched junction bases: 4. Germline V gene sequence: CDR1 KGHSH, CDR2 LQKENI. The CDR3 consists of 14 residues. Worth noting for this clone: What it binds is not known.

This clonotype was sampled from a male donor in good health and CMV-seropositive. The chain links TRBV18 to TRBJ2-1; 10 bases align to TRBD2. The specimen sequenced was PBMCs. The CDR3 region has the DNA TGTGCCAGCTCACCCGGCCTAGCGGGAGATGAGCAGTTCTTC. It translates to CASSPGLAGDEQFF. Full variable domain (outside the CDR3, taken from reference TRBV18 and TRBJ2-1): NAGVMQNPRHLVRRRGQEARLRCSPMKGHSHVYWYRQLPEEGLKFMVYLQKENIIDESGMPKERFSAEFPKEGPSILRIQQVVRGDSAAYFCASSPGLAGDEQFFGPGTRLTVL.